The next 25 T cell receptor beta chains were all read from a single sample in a study of neurological immune-mediated disorders. TCRdb used MiXCR to reprocess the 5' RACE reads, holding one entry per CDR3 protein. This table holds around 50,000 distinct CDR3 sequences, around 17% found once. The specimen was PBMCs. The receptors were sampled from a man aged 55 to 70 in good health.

The sample holds a few counts of this clonotype. The chain combines TRBV21-1 with TRBJ2-4; the listed D gene, TRBD1, was not tested against the DNA. TRBV21-1 represents a pseudogene. The CDR3 is made up of 16 amino acids. The CDR3 spells CASSRGTGWAKNIQYF. The CDR3 DNA is TGTGCCAGCAGCAGGGGGACAGGTTGGGCCAAAAACATTCAGTACTTC.

This clonotype occurred many times. The genes are TRBV5-8 and TRBJ2-2, with D perhaps matching TRBD1 or TRBD2 (5 bases each). Germline CDR1 is SGHTS and CDR2 is YDEGEE. This CDR3 has 14 residues. Trimming took 7 bases from V and 4 from J, leaving 14 bases between them. The CDR3 loop is CASRRGVGTGELFF. The CDR3 DNA sequence: TGTGCCAGCCGCAGAGGGGTCGGCACCGGGGAGCTGTTTTTT.

This clonotype was recorded many times. The chain combines TRBV6-1 with TRBJ1-1, with D unclear. V was pared by 3 bases and J by 7 bases, with 9 bases between. CDR1 and CDR2 (germline): MNHNS, SASEGT. The CDR3 sequence is 12 residues long. CDR3 amino acids: CASSDQDREAFF. CDR3 coding DNA: TGTGCCAGCAGTGATCAGGACCGTGAAGCTTTCTTT.

This clonotype was picked up many times. The chain recombines TRBV20-1 with TRBJ2-7, with a possible D match to TRBD2 (5 bases). The CDR3 spans 15 residues. Germline CDR1 and CDR2: DFQATT and SNEGSKA (reference sequence). V gave up 5 bases and J gave up 0 bases, with 17 bases separating them. The CDR3 spells CSAEGPPGTSYEQYF. The CDR3 coding sequence is TGCAGTGCTGAGGGCCCGCCGGGAACCTCCTACGAGCAGTACTTC.

This clonotype was counted at least ten times. The V call is TRBV9, the J call TRBJ2-7, with no clear D. CDR1 is SGDLS, CDR2 YYNGEE, per germline. Trimming stripped 0 bases from V and 3 bases from J, with 13 bases between. The CDR3 runs to 15 residues. The CDR3 coding sequence is TGTGCCAGCAGCGTAGGGGTAGGGTTAATCTACGAGCAGTACTTC. Amino acid sequence: CASSVGVGLIYEQYF.

This clonotype has at least ten counts. The V gene is TRBV7-8, the J gene TRBJ1-1; D unclear. The CDR3 has 14 amino acids. The germline CDR1 and CDR2 sequences are SGHVS and FQNEAQ. Trimming took 5 bases from V and 1 from J, leaving 11 bases between them. The CDR3: CASSPWTPNTEAFF. The DNA of the CDR3 is TGTGCCAGCAGCCCGTGGACGCCGAACACTGAAGCTTTCTTT.

This clonotype was recorded at least ten times. J is TRBJ2-2 and V is TRBV4-2; possibly TRBD1 or TRBD2 for D (5 bases each). Germline V lookup: CDR1 LGHNA, CDR2 YNFKEQ. V shed 3 bases and J shed 3 bases, with 11 bases lying between them. This CDR3 contains 15 residues. CDR3 coding DNA: TGTGCCAGCAGCCACCGGGACGGAGACACCGGGGAGCTGTTTTTT. This sequence encodes CASSHRDGDTGELFF.

This clonotype showed up many times. The chain has TRBV18 and TRBJ2-7, with TRBD1 matching over 9 bases. The germline gives CDR1 KGHSH, CDR2 LQKENI. V shed 3 bases, J shed 7 bases, and the junction held 7 bases outside the gene matches. The CDR3 spans 14 residues. The CDR3, as DNA: TGTGCCAGCTCACCGAGCGGGACAGGGCAGGAGCAGTACTTC. Protein product: CASSPSGTGQEQYF.

This clonotype has more than one count but fewer than ten. The chain carries TRBV5-6 and TRBJ1-1, with a tentative D call TRBD1 (5 bases). V was cut by 3 bases and J by 0 bases, with 9 bases left in between. Germline values: CDR1 SGHDT, CDR2 YYEEEE. There are 14 residues in the CDR3. CDR3 DNA sequence: TGTGCCAGCAGCTCCGGGACCCTGAACACTGAAGCTTTCTTT. Translating gives CASSSGTLNTEAFF.

This sequence joins TRBV12-3 or TRBV12-4 and TRBJ1-2, with TRBD1 as a possible D gene (5 bases). Trimming stripped 3 bases from V and 2 bases from J, with 13 bases between. The CDR3 is 15 amino acids. The CDR3 here is CASSLGWGGNYGYTF. The DNA for the CDR3 is TGTGCCAGCAGTTTGGGGTGGGGGGGGAACTATGGCTACACCTTC.

This clonotype was detected ten times or more. V is TRBV7-9 and J is TRBJ2-7; no reliable D call. Germline V lookup: CDR1 SEHNR, CDR2 FQNEAQ (reference sequence). Trimming cost V 4 bases and J 6 bases, with 7 bases left between them. The CDR3 has 11 amino acids. The CDR3 is CASSSRGEQYF. The CDR3 DNA reads as TGTGCCAGCAGCTCGAGAGGCGAGCAGTACTTC.

This clonotype was recorded at least ten times. The chain employs TRBV7-2 and TRBJ2-3; the D is unclear. Trimming cost V 1 base and J 3 bases, with 11 bases left between them. The CDR3 sequence is 15 residues long. The germline V gene has CDR1 SGHTA and CDR2 FQGNSA. DNA for the CDR3: TGTGCCAGCAGCTTAGGGCCCCTACAAACAGATACGCAGTATTTT. It is translated as CASSLGPLQTDTQYF.

This clonotype occurred a few times. V and J are TRBV10-3 and TRBJ2-7; 10 nucleotides align to TRBD2. Germline V lookup: CDR1 ENHRY, CDR2 SYGVKD. The CDR3 totals 15 residues. V lost 4 bases and J lost 4; bases outside the gene matches: 7. DNA of the CDR3: TGTGCCATCAGTGGTTCGGCTAGCGGGAGTTACGAGCAGTACTTC. Residues: CAISGSASGSYEQYF.

The table lists this clonotype with many counts. The rearrangement uses TRBV7-8 and TRBJ2-5; D may be TRBD2 (5 bases). This CDR3 region has 16 residues. V was pared by 5 bases and J by 2 bases, with 18 bases between. The germline V gene has CDR1 SGHVS and CDR2 FQNEAQ. CDR3 nucleotides: TGTGCCAGCAGCGGCCCCCTAACAAAGCGGCAAGAGACCCAGTACTTC. Protein product: CASSGPLTKRQETQYF.

There are many counts of this clonotype. The gene calls are TRBV12-3 or TRBV12-4 and TRBJ2-5; 13 bases are a match to TRBD2. J was trimmed by 4 bases and V by 5 bases; bases with no gene match: 4. CDR3 length: 15 residues. The CDR3 is CASSTSGRAGETQYF. The CDR3 DNA is TGTGCCAGCAGTACTAGCGGGAGGGCAGGAGAGACCCAGTACTTC.

This clonotype was detected many times. The chain couples TRBV7-2 to TRBJ1-6; D gene ambiguous. Germline loops: CDR1 SGHTA, CDR2 FQGNSA. The V gene lost 5 bases and the J gene lost 5 bases, with 16 bases spanning the gap. The CDR3 totals 16 residues. The chain's CDR3 is CASSVFPQFNNSPLHF. The CDR3 nucleotides read TGTGCCAGCAGCGTCTTTCCACAGTTTAATAATTCACCCCTCCACTTT.

Only one count was recorded for this clonotype. The chain couples TRBV18 to TRBJ2-3; TRBD2 aligns across 12 bases. Germline values: CDR1 KGHSH, CDR2 LQKENI. V shed 3 bases, J shed 1 base, and the junction held 5 bases outside the gene matches. The CDR3 has 17 residues. The CDR3 protein is CASSPGTSGLRTDTQYF. The CDR3 DNA reads as TGTGCCAGCTCACCTGGGACTAGCGGGCTCCGCACAGATACGCAGTATTTT.

This clonotype showed up many times. The gene calls are TRBV7-3 and TRBJ1-1; possibly TRBD1 for D (5 bases). V was pared by 5 bases and J by 3 bases, with 13 bases between. CDR1 is SGHTA and CDR2 is FQGTGA in the germline V gene. The CDR3 spans 14 residues. CDR3 protein: CASSPALGDTEAFF. In DNA form, the CDR3 reads TGTGCCAGCAGCCCTGCCCTAGGGGACACTGAAGCTTTCTTT.

Ten or more counts support this clonotype. This rearrangement joins TRBV3-1 to TRBJ2-1, with TRBD2 identical over 10 bases. Trimming at V came to 1 base and at J to 9 bases, leaving 6 bases not matched to a gene. This CDR3 comprises 15 residues. In germline, CDR1 is LGHDT, CDR2 YNNKEL (reference sequence). CDR3 amino acids: CASSQGAVAGGEQFF. Here the CDR3 DNA reads TGTGCCAGCAGCCAAGGGGCGGTAGCGGGAGGTGAGCAGTTCTTC.

There are a few counts of this clonotype. The chain carries TRBV20-1 and TRBJ2-7; TRBD2 matches 7 bases. Germline V gives CDR1 DFQATT, CDR2 SNEGSKA (reference sequence). The length of the CDR3 is 13 residues. The V segment lost 5 bases and the J segment 4 bases; nucleotides outside the gene matches: 8. The CDR3 DNA reads TGCAGTGCTTCCGGGACTATGGGTTACGAGCAGTACTTC. Translating gives CSASGTMGYEQYF.

This clonotype was seen once. A much larger clone lies a single base off, so this may be a read error. The chain has TRBV6-5 and TRBJ2-1; 8 nucleotides match TRBD1. V dropped 6 bases and J dropped 8; count of bases not matched to a gene: 12. This CDR3 contains 15 residues. Germline V gives CDR1 MNHEY, CDR2 SVGAGI. Here the CDR3 reads CASRNRDRWYYEQFF. The CDR3 DNA follows: TGTGCCAGCAGAAACCGGGACAGGTGGTATTATGAGCAGTTCTTC.

This chain connects TRBV20-1 to TRBJ1-1; D is unclear. Looked up from germline, CDR1 is DFQATT and CDR2 is SNEGSKA (reference sequence). V gave up 5 bases and J gave up 1 base, with 23 bases separating them. The CDR3 has 17 residues. The CDR3 DNA is TGCAGTGCTCCATCAGTCTATATTTCTGGGGAGAACACTGAAGCTTTCTTT. Encoded protein: CSAPSVYISGENTEAFF.

Details on this clonotype: Sequence at one end of the junction differs from germline and may be a read error. The rearrangement joins TRBV5-5 to TRBJ2-7, with a tentative D call TRBD1 (5 bases). Germline CDR1 is SGHKS and CDR2 is YYEKEE (reference sequence). The length of the CDR3 is 14 residues. The CDR3 sequence: CVSSLGAGSYEQYF. The CDR3 coding sequence is TGTGTCAGCAGCTTGGGTGCAGGGTCCTACGAGCAGTACTTC.

This clonotype showed up many times. A much larger clone sits a single nucleotide away, making a read error possible. J is TRBJ2-1 and V is TRBV5-1; D is uncertain. V was trimmed by 7 bases and J by 9 bases, leaving 23 bases between them. CDR3 length equals 15 residues. The germline CDR1 and CDR2 sequences are SGHRS and YFSETQ. The CDR3 nucleotides are TGCGCCAGCGCATTGTGTTGGCCCCACTGGGGTGAGCAGTTCTTC. Its protein product is CASALCWPHWGEQFF.

This clonotype was observed at least ten times. This chain uses TRBV7-2 with TRBJ2-2; no clear D gene. CDR1 and CDR2 (germline): SGHTA, FQGNSA. The CDR3 loop spans 14 amino acids. Trimming left V 6 bases short and J 0 bases short, with 8 bases between. This chain's CDR3 is CASRSFPNTGELFF. The CDR3 DNA follows: TGTGCCAGCAGGAGTTTTCCGAACACCGGGGAGCTGTTTTTT. The complete variable domain, with remaining parts taken from reference TRBV7-2 and TRBJ2-2, reads GAGVSQSPSNKVTEKGKDVELRCDPISGHTALYWYRQSLGQGLEFLIYFQGNSAPDKSGLPSDRFSAERTGGSVSTLTIQRTQQEDSAVYLCASRSFPNTGELFFGEGSRLTVL.